The clone carrying this T cell receptor beta chain was seen only a few times. V lost 0 bases to trimming and J lost 5 bases; unmatched junction nucleotides: 12. The germline gives CDR1 SQVTM, CDR2 ANQGSEA. The CDR3 extends over 16 amino acids. TCRdb reprocessed the RT-PCR reads via MiXCR and lists one record per CDR3 protein. The sample records hundreds of thousands of distinct CDR3 sequences, 14% being singletons. Sample: memory CD4+ T cells from blood. The TCR comes from a female donor in good health, serving as a healthy control. The chain recombines TRBV29-1 with TRBJ1-1; TRBD1 agrees at 7 bases. CDR3 residues: CSVEEVAGQVRTEAFF. The DNA of the CDR3 is TGCAGCGTTGAAGAGGTTGCAGGACAGGTCCGAACTGAAGCTTTCTTT.